Listed below are T cell receptor beta chains from one sample, sequenced in a study of blood T cell repertoires in COVID-19. The data were produced by immunoSEQ multiplex PCR, yet TCRdb's version contains in-frame clones alone and is incomplete. The sample includes 270,000 or so clones, 86% seen only once; the top ten take about 8.6%. Material: peripheral blood. The receptors come from a middle-aged man with active or convalescent COVID-19. Both conserved end residues are part of each CDR3. The D gene is left open where the match is weak. Where a row states a size, it is once, few, many or the class of an expanded clone; other rows omit it.

J: TRBJ2-3
size: .
D: TRBD2
V: TRBV18
DNA: TGTGCCAGCTCACCAAGTAACGGGAGGAGGGCAGATACGCAGTATTTT
CDR3: CASSPSNGRRADTQYF

J: TRBJ2-4
size: .
D: .
V: TRBV9
DNA: TGTGCCAGCAGTCCCCAGCTAGGTTTAAACATTCAGTACTTC
CDR3: CASSPQLGLNIQYF

J: TRBJ1-2
size: few
D: TRBD1
V: TRBV6-4
DNA: TGTGCCAGCAGTTCAGGTGGGGACAGTTATGGCTACACCTTC
CDR3: CASSSGGDSYGYTF

J: TRBJ1-2
size: once
D: TRBD1
V: TRBV12-3/TRBV12-4
DNA: TGTGCCAGCAGTTGGCACAGGGGAAACGGCTACACCTTC
CDR3: CASSWHRGNGYTF

J: TRBJ2-2
size: .
D: .
V: TRBV3-1/TRBV3-2
DNA: TGTGCCAGCAGCCATAAACAGGGAAGGGCCGGGGAGCTGTTTTTT
CDR3: CASSHKQGRAGELFF

J: TRBJ1-1
size: .
D: .
V: TRBV12-5
DNA: TGTGCTAGTGGTTTCGCGAGGACTGAAGCTTTCTTT
CDR3: CASGFARTEAFF

J: TRBJ2-1
size: .
D: TRBD1
V: TRBV18
DNA: TGTGCCAGCTCACCACCGGGACAGGGCTACAATGAGCAGTTCTTC
CDR3: CASSPPGQGYNEQFF

J: TRBJ2-5
size: .
D: .
V: TRBV25-1
DNA: TGTGCCAGCAGTGAATATTTCCTCGGGTCTCTCCAAGAGACCCAGTACTTC
CDR3: CASSEYFLGSLQETQYF

J: TRBJ2-7
size: .
D: TRBD1
V: TRBV28
DNA: TGTGCCAGCAGCCGAGGCGGGACAGGGATCCCACTCGAGCAGTACTTC
CDR3: CASSRGGTGIPLEQYF

J: TRBJ1-2
size: .
D: .
V: TRBV3-1/TRBV3-2
DNA: TGTGCCAGCAGCCAAAACAGGGCCGACTATGGCTACACCTTC
CDR3: CASSQNRADYGYTF

J: TRBJ2-4
size: .
D: .
V: TRBV11-1
DNA: TGTGCCAGCAGCCCGGCGGAAAACATTCAGTACTTC
CDR3: CASSPAENIQYF

J: TRBJ2-7
size: .
D: .
V: TRBV11-1
DNA: TGTGCCAGCAGCTTTGGGACTGACGAGCAGTACTTC
CDR3: CASSFGTDEQYF

J: TRBJ2-5
size: .
D: .
V: TRBV5-1
DNA: TGCGCCAGCAGCTTGGGGGGGCCCCTACGAGAGACCCAGTACTTC
CDR3: CASSLGGPLRETQYF

J: TRBJ2-7
size: .
D: TRBD2
V: TRBV19
DNA: TGTGCCAGTAAGGCTTCGGGGGGGAGCTCCTACGAGCAGTACTTC
CDR3: CASKASGGSSYEQYF

J: TRBJ2-3
size: .
D: .
V: TRBV7-9
DNA: TGTGCCAGCAGCTTAGAGGCCGGGTCGCTCGGAGATACGCAGTATTTT
CDR3: CASSLEAGSLGDTQYF

J: TRBJ2-7
size: .
D: TRBD1
V: TRBV10-2
DNA: TGCGCCAGCAGTGAGTACAGGGGAAAAAACGAGCAGTACTTC
CDR3: CASSEYRGKNEQYF

J: TRBJ1-2
size: .
D: .
V: TRBV13
DNA: TGTGCCAGCAGCCTGGGGGCGACTAACTATGGCTACACCTTC
CDR3: CASSLGATNYGYTF

J: TRBJ2-7
size: few
D: .
V: TRBV7-9
DNA: TGTGCCAGCAGCCCTACCGGGTACGAGCAGTACTTC
CDR3: CASSPTGYEQYF